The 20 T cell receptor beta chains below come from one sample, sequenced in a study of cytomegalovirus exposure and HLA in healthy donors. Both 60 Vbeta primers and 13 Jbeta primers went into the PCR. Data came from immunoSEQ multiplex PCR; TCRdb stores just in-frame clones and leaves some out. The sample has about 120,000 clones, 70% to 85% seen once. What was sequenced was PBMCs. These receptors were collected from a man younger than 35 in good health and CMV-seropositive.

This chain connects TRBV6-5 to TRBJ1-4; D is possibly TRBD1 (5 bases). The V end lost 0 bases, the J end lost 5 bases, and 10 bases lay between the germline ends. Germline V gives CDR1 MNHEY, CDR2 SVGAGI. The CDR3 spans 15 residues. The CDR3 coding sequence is TGTGCCAGCAGTTACTCGGGGCCGCGGAATGAAAAACTGTTTTTT. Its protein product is CASSYSGPRNEKLFF.

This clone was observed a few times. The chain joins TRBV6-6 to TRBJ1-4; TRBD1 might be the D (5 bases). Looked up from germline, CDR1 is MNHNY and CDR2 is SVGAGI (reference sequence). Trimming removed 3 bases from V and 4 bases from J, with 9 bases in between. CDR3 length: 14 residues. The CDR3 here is CASSYDSHNEKLFF. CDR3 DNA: TGTGCCAGCAGTTATGACAGCCATAATGAAAAACTGTTTTTT.

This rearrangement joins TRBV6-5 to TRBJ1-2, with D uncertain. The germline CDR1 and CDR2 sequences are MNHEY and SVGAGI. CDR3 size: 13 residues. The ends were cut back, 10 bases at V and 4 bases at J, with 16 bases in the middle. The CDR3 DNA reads TGTGCCACACGGGGTACAACAACCTATGGCTACACCTTC. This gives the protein CATRGTTTYGYTF.

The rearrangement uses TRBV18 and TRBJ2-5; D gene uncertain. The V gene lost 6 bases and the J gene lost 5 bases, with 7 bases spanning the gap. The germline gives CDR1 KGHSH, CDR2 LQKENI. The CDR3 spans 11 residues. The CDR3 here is CASSPRETQYF. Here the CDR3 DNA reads TGTGCCAGCTCCCCCAGGGAGACCCAGTACTTC.

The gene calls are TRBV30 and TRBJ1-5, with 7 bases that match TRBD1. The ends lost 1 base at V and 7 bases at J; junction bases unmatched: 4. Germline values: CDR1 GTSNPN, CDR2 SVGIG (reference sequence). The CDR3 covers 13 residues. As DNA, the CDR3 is TGTGCCTGGAGTGGACAGGGACGACAGCCCCAGCATTTT. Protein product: CAWSGQGRQPQHF.

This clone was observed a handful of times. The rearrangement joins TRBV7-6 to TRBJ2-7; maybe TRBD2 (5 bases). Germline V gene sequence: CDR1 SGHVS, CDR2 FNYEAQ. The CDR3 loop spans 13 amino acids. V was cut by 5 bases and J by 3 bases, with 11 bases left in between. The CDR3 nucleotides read TGTGCCAGCAGCAATGAGGACTTCTACGAGCAGTACTTC. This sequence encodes CASSNEDFYEQYF.

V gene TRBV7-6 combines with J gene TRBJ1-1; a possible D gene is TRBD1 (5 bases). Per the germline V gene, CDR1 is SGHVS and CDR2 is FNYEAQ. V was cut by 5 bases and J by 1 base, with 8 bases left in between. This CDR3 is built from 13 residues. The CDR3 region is CASSQGPNTEAFF. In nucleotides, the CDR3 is TGTGCCAGCAGCCAGGGTCCGAACACTGAAGCTTTCTTT. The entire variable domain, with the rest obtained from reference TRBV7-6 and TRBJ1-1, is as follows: GAGVSQSPRYKVTKRGQDVALRCDPISGHVSLYWYRQALGQGPEFLTYFNYEAQQDKSGLPNDRFSAERPEGSISTLTIQRTEQRDSAMYRCASSQGPNTEAFFGQGTRLTVV.

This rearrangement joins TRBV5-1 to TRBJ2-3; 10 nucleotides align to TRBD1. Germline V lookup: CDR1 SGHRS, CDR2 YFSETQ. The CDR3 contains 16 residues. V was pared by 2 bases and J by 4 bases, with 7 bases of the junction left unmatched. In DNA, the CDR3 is TGCGCCAGCAGCTTCCCGACAGGGGGCCTATCAGATACGCAGTATTTT. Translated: CASSFPTGGLSDTQYF. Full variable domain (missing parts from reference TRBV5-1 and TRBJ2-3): KAGVTQTPRYLIKTRGQQVTLSCSPISGHRSVSWYQQTPGQGLQFLFEYFSETQRNKGNFPGRFSGRQFSNSRSEMNVSTLELGDSALYLCASSFPTGGLSDTQYFGPGTRLTVL.

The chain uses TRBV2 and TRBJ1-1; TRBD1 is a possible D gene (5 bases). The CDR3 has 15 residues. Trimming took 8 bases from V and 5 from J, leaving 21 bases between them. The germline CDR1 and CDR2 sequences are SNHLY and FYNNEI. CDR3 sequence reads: CASLRDRVGGTEAFF. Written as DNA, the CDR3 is TGTGCCAGCCTCCGGGACCGCGTGGGGGGGACTGAAGCTTTCTTT.

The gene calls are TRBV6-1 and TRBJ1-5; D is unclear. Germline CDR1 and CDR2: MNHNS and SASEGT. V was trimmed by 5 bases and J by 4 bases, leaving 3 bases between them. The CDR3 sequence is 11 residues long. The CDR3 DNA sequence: TGTGCCAGCAGTCTAAATCAGCCCCAGCATTTT. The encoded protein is CASSLNQPQHF.

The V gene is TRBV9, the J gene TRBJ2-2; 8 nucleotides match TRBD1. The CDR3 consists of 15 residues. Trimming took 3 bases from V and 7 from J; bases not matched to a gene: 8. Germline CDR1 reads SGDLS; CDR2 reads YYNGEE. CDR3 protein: CASSARTGFGGELFF. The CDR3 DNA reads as TGTGCCAGCAGCGCCCGGACAGGGTTCGGCGGGGAGCTGTTTTTT.

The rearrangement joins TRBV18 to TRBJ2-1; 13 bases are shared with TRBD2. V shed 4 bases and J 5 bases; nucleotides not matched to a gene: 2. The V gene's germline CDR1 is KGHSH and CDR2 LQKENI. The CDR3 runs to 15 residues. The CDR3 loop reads CASSRLAGGDNEQFF. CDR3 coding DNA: TGTGCCAGCTCACGACTAGCGGGGGGAGACAATGAGCAGTTCTTC.

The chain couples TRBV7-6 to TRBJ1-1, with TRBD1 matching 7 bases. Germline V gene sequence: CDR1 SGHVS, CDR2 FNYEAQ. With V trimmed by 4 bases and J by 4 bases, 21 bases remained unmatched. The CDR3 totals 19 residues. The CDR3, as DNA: TGTGCCAGCAGCTCCGAAGCCAACATTTATGACAGGGACGGCACTGAAGCTTTCTTT. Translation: CASSSEANIYDRDGTEAFF.

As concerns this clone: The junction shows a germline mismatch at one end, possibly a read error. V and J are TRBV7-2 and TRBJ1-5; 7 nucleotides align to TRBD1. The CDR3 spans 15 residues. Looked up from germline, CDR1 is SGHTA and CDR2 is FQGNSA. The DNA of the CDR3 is TGTGCCAGCAGCCCCGACAGGGTGGGCAATCAGCTCCAGCATTTT. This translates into CASSPDRVGNQLQHF.

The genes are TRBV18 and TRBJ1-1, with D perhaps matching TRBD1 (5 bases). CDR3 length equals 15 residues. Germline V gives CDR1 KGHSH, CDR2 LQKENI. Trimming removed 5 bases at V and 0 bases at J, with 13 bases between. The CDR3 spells CASSIQGPMNTEAFF. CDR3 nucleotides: TGTGCCAGCTCAATTCAGGGTCCCATGAACACTGAAGCTTTCTTT.

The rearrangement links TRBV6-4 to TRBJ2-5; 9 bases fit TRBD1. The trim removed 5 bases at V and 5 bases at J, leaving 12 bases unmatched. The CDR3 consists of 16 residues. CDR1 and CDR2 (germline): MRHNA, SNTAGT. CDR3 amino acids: CASSKNRGPGVETQYF. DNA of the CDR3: TGTGCCAGCAGTAAAAACAGGGGGCCGGGTGTGGAGACCCAGTACTTC.

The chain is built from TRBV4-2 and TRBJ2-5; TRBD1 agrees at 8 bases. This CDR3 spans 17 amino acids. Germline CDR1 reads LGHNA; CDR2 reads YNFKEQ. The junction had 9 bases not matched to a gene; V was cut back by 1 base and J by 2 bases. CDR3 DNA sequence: TGTGCCAGCAGCCAAGCCTCAGGGGGCGGGGTGCAAGAGACCCAGTACTTC. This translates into CASSQASGGGVQETQYF.

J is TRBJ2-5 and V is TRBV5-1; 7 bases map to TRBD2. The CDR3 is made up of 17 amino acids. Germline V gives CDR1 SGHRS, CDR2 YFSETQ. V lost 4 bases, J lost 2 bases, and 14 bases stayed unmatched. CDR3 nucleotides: TGCGCCAGCAGCCTGGCCCTGTCGGGAGGAAGGCAAGAGACCCAGTACTTC. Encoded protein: CASSLALSGGRQETQYF.

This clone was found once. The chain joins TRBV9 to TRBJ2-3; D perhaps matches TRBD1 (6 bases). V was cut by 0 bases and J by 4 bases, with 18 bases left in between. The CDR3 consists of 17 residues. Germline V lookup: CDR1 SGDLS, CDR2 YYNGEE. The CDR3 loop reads CASSVAWQGYIADTQYF. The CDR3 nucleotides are TGTGCCAGCAGCGTAGCGTGGCAGGGGTATATCGCAGATACGCAGTATTTT.

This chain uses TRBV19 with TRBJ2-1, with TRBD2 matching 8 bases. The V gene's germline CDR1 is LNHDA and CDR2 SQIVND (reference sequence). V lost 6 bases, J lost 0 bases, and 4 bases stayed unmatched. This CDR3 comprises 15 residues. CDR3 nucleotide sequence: TGTGCCAGTAGCCTAGCGGGCGTCTCCTACAATGAGCAGTTCTTC. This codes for CASSLAGVSYNEQFF.